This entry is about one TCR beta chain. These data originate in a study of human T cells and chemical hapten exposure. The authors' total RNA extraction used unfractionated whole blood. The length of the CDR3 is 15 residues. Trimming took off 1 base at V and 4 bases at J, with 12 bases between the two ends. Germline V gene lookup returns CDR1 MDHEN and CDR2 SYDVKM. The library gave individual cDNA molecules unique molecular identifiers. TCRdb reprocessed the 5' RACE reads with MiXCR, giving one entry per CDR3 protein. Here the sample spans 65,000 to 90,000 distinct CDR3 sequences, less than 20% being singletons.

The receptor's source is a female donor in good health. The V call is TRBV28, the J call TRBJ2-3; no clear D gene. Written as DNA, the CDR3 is TGTGCCAGCAGTTTATCGTTAGCCTTCCCAGATACGCAGTATTTT. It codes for CASSLSLAFPDTQYF.